This note documents a single T cell receptor (beta chain) sequence. This clonotype appeared many times. Its recognized antigen is unknown. No base qualities exist here, and no much larger clone lies one base off it. At the junction V is shortened by 0 bases and J by 2 bases, with 11 bases in between. CDR1 is given as MNHEY and CDR2 as SVGEGT, both from the germline V gene. Including the terminal cysteine and phenylalanine, the CDR3 comprises 16 residues. The retained sequence is limited to the CDR3, 48 bases, with the frame set at the first base. The data belong to a study of neurological immune-mediated disorders (dated by TCRdb to between 2018 and 2021). In terms of the full investigation: Among the 35 or so multiple sclerosis patients, 31 had relapsing-remitting MS and 3 had secondary progressive MS. Alongside PBMC samples, the set of around 99 TCR-beta libraries contained longitudinal samples, technical triplicates, and paired CD4+ and CD8+ T-cell subsets that had been sorted. The cohort was made up of 60 to 75 subjects, consisting of 15 or so HAM/TSP patients, around 35 multiple sclerosis patients and 20 healthy controls. Using UMI-based sequencing, the study compared peripheral blood TCR-beta repertoires from patients with HTLV-I-associated myelopathy (HAM/TSP), patients with multiple sclerosis, and healthy controls. General conclusions and limits of the study: No identical CDR3 amino acid sequences were found to be shared among expanded clones across subjects, suggesting that TCR-beta repertoires were private in all groups. The MS cluster showed no association with clinical or MRI features, and the authors stated that larger cohorts are needed. In phylogenetic analysis, the repertoires of 18 of 34 MS patients grouped into a cluster of related CDR3 sequences, which suggests a possible signature at the repertoire level. TCR clonal expansion was highest in HAM/TSP patients and lowest in MS patients, with MS patients falling below even healthy controls.

cDNA was synthesized by template-switch 5'RACE using a primer with a 10-nucleotide random unique molecular identifier that tagged each TCR transcript. Every sequencing run covered 15-18 subjects and yielded more than 160 million TCR-beta sequences. Total RNA was extracted with the RNeasy kit. The KAPA Real-time Library Amplification kit was used to amplify TCR-beta VDJ regions with primers targeting the TCR constant region and the 5'RACE anchor. A first PCR added sample indexes and Illumina adaptors, and a second PCR then raised library yield. After Ampure bead purification, the roughly 650 bp TCR product was size-selected on a 2% E-gel SizeSelection system. Before pooling, library quality was checked on a Bioanalyzer, concentration was measured with Qubit, and libraries were quantified with the Kapa Library Quantification kit. Libraries were sequenced paired-end 2 x 150 bp on an Illumina HiSeq 2500. To increase sequence diversity, roughly 24-32% phiX was spiked into each library pool. The original methods were these. The UMI-based MiGEC pipeline processed quality-filtered reads and removed over 80% of raw TCR sequences during error correction. IMGT germline references were used for aligning VDJ genes, and each clonotype was defined as a unique CDR3 amino acid sequence together with its V-J genes. VDJtools evaluated clonal expansion, Shannon diversity and CDR3 relatedness (CalcPairwiseDistances, ClusterSamples); CLCbio workbench built phylogenetic trees. Using coefficient-of-variation modelling across technical triplicates, the study counted a clone as expanded if it had at least 8 unique UMIs. Clones were called with MiXCR by TCRdb after fastp trimmed the public reads at Q25, and only in-frame beta chains were retained. Records with the same CDR3 protein are collapsed into one entry carrying the most frequent genes and DNA. These V and J calls are TCRdb output, not the study's own analysis. Recorded for this sample are about 120,000 distinct CDR3 sequences; about 3.4% of them occurred a single time. In total, the top ten clones hold about 1.2% of the sample.

For unsorted PBMC libraries, 2 million PBMCs were used after storage in RNAlater at -80 degrees C until RNA extraction. Multiple sclerosis patients were enrolled in a US clinical protocol under which disease progression was evaluated by magnetic resonance imaging. Peripheral blood was subjected to Ficoll-Hypaque density gradient centrifugation to isolate PBMCs, which were then cryopreserved in liquid nitrogen. The chain links TRBV6-2 or TRBV6-3 with TRBJ1-5, with the D segment identity uncertain. The material sequenced was PBMCs. The origin of this receptor is a woman aged 25 to 39 with multiple sclerosis. In nucleotides, the sequence is TGTGCCAGCAGTTACTCCCTCACGTATGGCAATCAGCCCCAGCATTTT. This encodes CASSYSLTYGNQPQHF.